This T cell receptor beta chain was profiled in a study of identifying expanded T cells in peripheral blood. Healthy donors had no documented immune events, such as infections, while sampled. The data were produced by immunoSEQ multiplex PCR, yet TCRdb's version contains in-frame clones alone and is incomplete. Here the sample spans about 76,000 clones, almost 85% being singletons. Study-wide points: Over around two and four weeks, about 15 and 19 clones changed, versus more than 1 between replicates. Clone count variance between approximately 2-week samples rose with total template count.

About this clone: Its target is not known.

The clonotype comes from a person between 18 and 75 years old in good health. Sequencing was performed on blood.

Written as DNA, the CDR3 is TGTGCCAGCAAAGGGGCTAGTCTCACAGATACGCAGTATTTT. Translating gives CASKGASLTDTQYF. This chain uses TRBV2 with TRBJ2-3; perhaps TRBD1 as D (5 bases). The V end was cut by 7 bases, the J end by 2 bases, with 13 bases between. The CDR3 runs to 14 residues. Per germline, CDR1 SNHLY and CDR2 FYNNEI.